This T cell receptor (beta chain) emerged from a study of metastatic and nonmetastatic thyroid tumors (TCRdb year 2020). Broadly, across the study: For patients with malignant and with benign thyroid disease, the researchers compared repertoires between peripheral blood samples and tumor or nodule tissue samples.

CDR1 and CDR2, looked up from the germline V gene (reference sequence), are MNHEY and SMNVEV. From the cysteine up to the phenylalanine, the CDR3 has a length of 15 residues. Only CDR3 DNA remains: 45 bases, in frame from the first base. Trimming accounts for 8 bases at V and 1 base at J, while the number of junction bases matched to no gene is 6. General study outcomes and caveats: In both blood and tumor samples, TCR beta diversity was reported to be significantly higher in malignant tumors than in benign nodules.

The library was obtained by PCR. Sequenced on an Illumina HiSeq 4000. The TCR beta-chain CDR3 region of each patient was profiled by high-throughput sequencing. From the authors' description of their analysis: CDR3 differences across clinicopathological groups were used to build a classifier for discriminating distant-metastatic papillary thyroid cancer patients. The Shannon index was used to assess repertoire diversity, and the Morisita-Horn index was used to assess tumor-blood repertoire similarity. TCRdb reworked the public reads: Q25 trimming with fastp, MiXCR clone assembly, productive beta chains retained. The V and J calls reflect TCRdb's pipeline rather than the authors' work. For this sample the table gives about 23,000 clones, of which approximately 30% were detected only once. The ten largest clones capture about 5.5% of the sample. Of note for this clone: The specificity of this receptor is unknown. Nothing much larger sits one base from this clone, and base qualities are not available.

Before undergoing thyroid surgery, none of the patients had been given any kind of treatment. Patient clinical samples collected from the early 2010s to the late 2010s were retrospectively analysed using T-cell receptor beta sequencing. Sequencing was performed on tumor tissue. This receptor chain uses TRBV27 and TRBJ2-2; TRBD2 aligns with 8 central bases. The sequence came from a female donor with papillary thyroid cancer or a benign thyroid nodule (not recorded which). Some clones in this sample may be carry-over from other donors' samples. The DNA sequence follows: TGTGCCAGCGCGTCGAGCGGGAGGAACACCGGGGAGCTGTTTTTT. Its product reads: CASASSGRNTGELFF.